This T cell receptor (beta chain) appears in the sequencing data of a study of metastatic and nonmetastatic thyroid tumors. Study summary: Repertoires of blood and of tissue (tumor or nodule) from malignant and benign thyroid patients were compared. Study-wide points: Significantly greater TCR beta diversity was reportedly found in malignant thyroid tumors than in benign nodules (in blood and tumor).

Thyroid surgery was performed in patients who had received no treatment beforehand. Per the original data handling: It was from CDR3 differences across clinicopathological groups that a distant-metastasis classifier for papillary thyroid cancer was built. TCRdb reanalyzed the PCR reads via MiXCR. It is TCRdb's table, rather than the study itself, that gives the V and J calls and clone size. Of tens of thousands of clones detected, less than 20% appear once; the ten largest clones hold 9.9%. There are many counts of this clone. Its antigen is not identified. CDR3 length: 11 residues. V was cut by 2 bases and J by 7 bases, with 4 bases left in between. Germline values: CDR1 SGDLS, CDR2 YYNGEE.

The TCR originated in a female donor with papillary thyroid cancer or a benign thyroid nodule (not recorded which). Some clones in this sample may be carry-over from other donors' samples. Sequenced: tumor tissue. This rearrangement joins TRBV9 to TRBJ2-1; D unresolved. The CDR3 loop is CASSVENEQFF. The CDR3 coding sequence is TGTGCCAGCAGCGTCGAAAATGAGCAGTTCTTC.